This is a list of T cell receptor beta chains from one sample in a study of cytomegalovirus exposure and HLA in healthy donors. The table came from immunoSEQ multiplex PCR; TCRdb's copy has only in-frame clones and leaves some out. The profile shows approximately 90,000 clones, approximately 71% of them singletons. The sequenced material came from PBMCs. Every receptor here comes from a man between 25 and 39 years old in good health and CMV-seronegative. CDR3s leave out the opening cysteine and the closing phenylalanine or tryptophan. Fields, in order: V gene, J gene, CDR3 protein.

TRBV29-1	TRBJ2-2	SAVTGTNTGELF
TRBV5-5	TRBJ1-6	ASSPLWTGPTSYNSPLH
TRBV14	TRBJ1-2	ASSPKQGYYGYT
TRBV5-1	TRBJ1-2	ASSLGDRIYGYT
TRBV7-9	TRBJ2-5	ASSQRGQQETQY
TRBV7-9	TRBJ1-4	ASSLGTARGEKLF
TRBV2	TRBJ1-4	ASRERTGVHEKLF
TRBV7-2	TRBJ1-2	ASSLRREGYGYT
TRBV28	TRBJ2-2	ASSLPGTGELF
TRBV7-2	TRBJ1-2	ASSLNAGLYGYT